The rows below give T cell receptor beta chains drawn from one sample of a study of shared clonotypes between healthy human individuals. Libraries were prepared by immunoSEQ multiplex PCR; TCRdb keeps only in-frame clonotypes and omits some of them. The sample yields more than 550,000 clones, approximately 72% seen once. Sequences were obtained from memory CD4+ T cells sorted from blood. The source is a woman in her 30s in good health. Each CDR3 is given without its conserved first and last residue.

cdr3_aa j_call v_call
ASIKDRGADTQY TRBJ2-3 TRBV7-2
ASSLGGGRFDNEQF TRBJ2-1 TRBV5-6
ASSLGTEAF TRBJ1-1 TRBV5-8
ASSLLTGSNGYT TRBJ1-2 TRBV28
ASSLRPGTGHQPQH TRBJ1-5 TRBV28
ASSVGGYTEAF TRBJ1-1 TRBV7-2
ASSLLAGRSYNEQF TRBJ2-1 TRBV7-2
ASSLFPHRGQGYGYT TRBJ1-2 TRBV28
ASSLGQPMNTEAF TRBJ1-1 TRBV5-1
ASSLRGSSGNTIY TRBJ1-3 TRBV6-5
ASTQANTGDTQY TRBJ2-3 TRBV19
ASSRGSEGQPQH TRBJ1-5 TRBV19
ASKQGYSPEETQY TRBJ2-5 TRBV2
ASSLAAGGRINTDTQY TRBJ2-3 TRBV5-1
ASSPWGQRSSTDTQY TRBJ2-3 TRBV18
ASSRTSGRTGELF TRBJ2-2 TRBV11-2
ASSSEPDGYEQY TRBJ2-7 TRBV28
ASSRQAGDGYT TRBJ1-2 TRBV25-1
ASSFQGLYNEQF TRBJ2-1 TRBV11-1
ASSSQPGQGAGELF TRBJ2-2 TRBV5-4
ASSTGQGLNEKLF TRBJ1-4 TRBV25-1
ASSGGVRAEAF TRBJ1-1 TRBV2
ASSFLAGKADTQY TRBJ2-3 TRBV11-2
ASSRTHSSYEQY TRBJ2-7 TRBV6-5
ASSVANYGYT TRBJ1-2 TRBV5-1
ASTSSGARGETQY TRBJ2-5 TRBV28
ASNLDTLNTEAF TRBJ1-1 TRBV7-9
ASSHRRLAGGLRDYEQY TRBJ2-7 TRBV5-8
ASSLGLAGVTNQETQY TRBJ2-5 TRBV5-1
ASRGTGRNQPQH TRBJ1-5 TRBV2
ASRETVPYNEQF TRBJ2-1 TRBV27
ASSLGTGRQETQY TRBJ2-5 TRBV5-1
ASSLGFGTSGDTQY TRBJ2-3 TRBV5-1
ASSASGSNEQF TRBJ2-1 TRBV18
ASSFGTGTYEQY TRBJ2-7 TRBV5-6
ASTQNSGTGYEQY TRBJ2-7 TRBV7-2
ASSIRGGDYNEQF TRBJ2-1 TRBV19
ASTLRAGVYTEAF TRBJ1-1 TRBV6-6
ASSPGTHREKLF TRBJ1-4 TRBV4-2
ASSLLTSGRAGRTGELF TRBJ2-2 TRBV28
ASSEWIMIARSGNTIY TRBJ1-3 TRBV2
SVGGVGRPEQY TRBJ2-7 TRBV29-1
ASSPFGGRRNGQETQY TRBJ2-5 TRBV18
ASSEGRRDHLTNEQF TRBJ2-1 TRBV2
ASRKQGVGEQF TRBJ2-1 TRBV28
ASSLEILPIMEQF TRBJ2-1 TRBV5-1
ASSFLFGGATYEQY TRBJ2-7 TRBV5-1
ASSLGTGAGDTQY TRBJ2-3 TRBV11-2
ASSLDGNSGANVLT TRBJ2-6 TRBV7-2
AWSLGGEQY TRBJ2-7 TRBV30
ASSRSGRSSGNTIY TRBJ1-3 TRBV18
ASSYSLGVAYEQY TRBJ2-7 TRBV6-5
ASSLSLAGTGLPYNEQF TRBJ2-1 TRBV7-6
ASSLGWAAEQY TRBJ2-7 TRBV5-1
ASSRGLAVYEQY TRBJ2-7 TRBV28
ATSREDSSSEAF TRBJ1-1 TRBV15
ATTRGVAADTQY TRBJ2-3 TRBV2
ASRQPEGYT TRBJ1-2 TRBV28
ASSSPGLASEQY TRBJ2-7 TRBV27